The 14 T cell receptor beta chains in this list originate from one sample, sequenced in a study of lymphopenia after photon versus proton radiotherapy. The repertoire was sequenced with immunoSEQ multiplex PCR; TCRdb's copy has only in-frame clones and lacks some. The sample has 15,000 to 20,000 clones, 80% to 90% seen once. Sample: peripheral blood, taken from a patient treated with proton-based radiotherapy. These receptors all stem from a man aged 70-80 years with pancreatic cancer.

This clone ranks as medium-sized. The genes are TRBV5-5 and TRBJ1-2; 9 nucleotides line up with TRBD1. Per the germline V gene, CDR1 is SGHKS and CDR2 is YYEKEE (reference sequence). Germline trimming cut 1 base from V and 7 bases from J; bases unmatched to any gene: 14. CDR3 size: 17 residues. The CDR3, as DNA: TGTGCCAGCAGCTTGATTCCTAGAGAGACAGGGGGTCGTGGCTACACCTTC. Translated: CASSLIPRETGGRGYTF.

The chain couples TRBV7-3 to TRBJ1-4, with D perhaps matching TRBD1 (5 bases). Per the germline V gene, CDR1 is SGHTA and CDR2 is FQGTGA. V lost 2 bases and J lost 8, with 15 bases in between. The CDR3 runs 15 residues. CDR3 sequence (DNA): TGTGCCAGCAGCTTAGGAGCAGGGAACTTGGAAAAACTGTTTTTT. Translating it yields CASSLGAGNLEKLFF.

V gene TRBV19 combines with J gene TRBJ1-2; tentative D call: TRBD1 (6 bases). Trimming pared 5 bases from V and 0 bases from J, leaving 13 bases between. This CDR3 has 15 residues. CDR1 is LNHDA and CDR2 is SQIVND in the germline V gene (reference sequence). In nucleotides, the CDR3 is TGTGCCAGTAGTGTCAGCAGGGGAGCTAACTATGGCTACACCTTC. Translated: CASSVSRGANYGYTF.

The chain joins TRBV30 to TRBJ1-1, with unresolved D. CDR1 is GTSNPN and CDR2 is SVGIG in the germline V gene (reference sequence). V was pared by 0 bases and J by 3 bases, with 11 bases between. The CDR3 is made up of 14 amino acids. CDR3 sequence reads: CAWSVGGLDTEAFF. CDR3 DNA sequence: TGTGCCTGGAGTGTGGGAGGGCTAGACACTGAAGCTTTCTTT.

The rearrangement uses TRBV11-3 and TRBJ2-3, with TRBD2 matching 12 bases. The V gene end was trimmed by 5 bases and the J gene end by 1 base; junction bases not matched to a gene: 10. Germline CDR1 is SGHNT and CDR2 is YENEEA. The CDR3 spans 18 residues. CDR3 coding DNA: TGTGCCAGCAGCCCTCCTAGCGGGAGGGCCTCCCGCACAGATACGCAGTATTTT. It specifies CASSPPSGRASRTDTQYF.

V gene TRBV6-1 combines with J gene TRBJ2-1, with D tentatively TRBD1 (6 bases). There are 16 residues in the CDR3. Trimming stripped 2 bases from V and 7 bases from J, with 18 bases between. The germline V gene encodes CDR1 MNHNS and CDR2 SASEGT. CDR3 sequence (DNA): TGTGCCAGCAGTGAAAAAGGGGGTTGGCTCAGAAATGAGCAGTTCTTC. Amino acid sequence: CASSEKGGWLRNEQFF.

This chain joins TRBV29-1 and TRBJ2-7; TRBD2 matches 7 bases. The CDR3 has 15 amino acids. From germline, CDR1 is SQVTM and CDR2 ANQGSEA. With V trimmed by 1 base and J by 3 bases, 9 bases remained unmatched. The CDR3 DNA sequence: TGCAGCGTTGAAGGTCTCACGGGGGGAGACTACGAGCAGTACTTC. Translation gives CSVEGLTGGDYEQYF.

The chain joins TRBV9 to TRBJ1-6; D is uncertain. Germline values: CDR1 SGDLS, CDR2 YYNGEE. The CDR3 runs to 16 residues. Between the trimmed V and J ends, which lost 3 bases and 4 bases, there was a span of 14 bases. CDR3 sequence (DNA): TGTGCCAGCAGCGCAAAAGGACTGATTTATAATTCACCCCTCCACTTT. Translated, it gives CASSAKGLIYNSPLHF.

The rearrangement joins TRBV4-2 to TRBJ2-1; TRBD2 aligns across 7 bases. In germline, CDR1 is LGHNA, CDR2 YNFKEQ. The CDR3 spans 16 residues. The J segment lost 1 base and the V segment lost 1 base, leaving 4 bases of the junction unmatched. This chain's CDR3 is CASSQGASGSYNEQFF. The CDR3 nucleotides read TGTGCCAGCAGCCAAGGGGCTAGCGGTTCCTACAATGAGCAGTTCTTC.

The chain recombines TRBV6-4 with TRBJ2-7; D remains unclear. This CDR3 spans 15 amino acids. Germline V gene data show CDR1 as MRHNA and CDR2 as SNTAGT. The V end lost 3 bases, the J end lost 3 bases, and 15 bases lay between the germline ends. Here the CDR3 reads CASSEQTGPLYEQYF. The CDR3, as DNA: TGTGCCAGCAGTGAACAGACTGGACCCCTCTACGAGCAGTACTTC.

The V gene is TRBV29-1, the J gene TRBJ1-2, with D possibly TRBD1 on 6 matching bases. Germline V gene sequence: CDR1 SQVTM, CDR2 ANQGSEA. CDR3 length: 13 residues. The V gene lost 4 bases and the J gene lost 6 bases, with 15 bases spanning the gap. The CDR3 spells CSVVAGVRDGYTF. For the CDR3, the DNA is TGCAGCGTTGTGGCAGGGGTCCGCGATGGCTACACCTTC.

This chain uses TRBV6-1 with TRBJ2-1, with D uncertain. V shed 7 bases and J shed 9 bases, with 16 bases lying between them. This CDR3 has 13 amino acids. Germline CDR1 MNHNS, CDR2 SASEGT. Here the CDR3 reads CASTTVYRSEQFF. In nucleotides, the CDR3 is TGTGCCAGCACTACCGTATACCGCAGTGAGCAGTTCTTC.

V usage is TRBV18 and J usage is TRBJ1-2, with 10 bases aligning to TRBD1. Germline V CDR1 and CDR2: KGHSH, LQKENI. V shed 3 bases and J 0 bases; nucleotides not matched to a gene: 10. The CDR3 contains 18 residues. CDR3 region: CASSPRPPGQGTNYGYTF. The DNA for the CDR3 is TGTGCCAGCTCACCTCGCCCTCCGGGACAGGGGACTAACTATGGCTACACCTTC.

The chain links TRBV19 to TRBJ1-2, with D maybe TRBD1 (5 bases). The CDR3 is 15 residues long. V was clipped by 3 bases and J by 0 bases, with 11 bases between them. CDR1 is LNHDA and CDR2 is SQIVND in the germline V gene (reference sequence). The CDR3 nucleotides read TGTGCCAGTAGTATCGGCAGGGAAGCTAACTATGGCTACACCTTC. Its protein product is CASSIGREANYGYTF.